Given below is one T cell receptor beta chain in context. The antigen remains unidentified. This specimen belongs to a study of cytomegalovirus exposure and HLA in healthy donors. Overall study results and limits: Three CMV-associated chains proved CMV antigen-specific in vitro. A prior analysis recorded that most TCR beta V segments were productive about 87% or about 30% of the time. The Asian-associated ancestry cluster reportedly had fewer N-insertions than the approximately 650-donor mean in a later analysis. A later analysis appeared to link common viral pathogens to several of the most significant clusters.

The PCR employed 60 Vbeta primers together with 13 Jbeta primers. Profiling relied on immunoSEQ multiplex PCR, and the TCRdb table lists in-frame clones only, not all of them. In the table there are roughly 140,000 clones, 70% to 90% of which are singletons. V gave up 3 bases and J gave up 5 bases; unmatched junction bases: 3. Germline V lookup: CDR1 SNHLY, CDR2 FYNNEI. The CDR3 totals 13 residues. The chain carries TRBV2 and TRBJ2-5, with 7 bases lining up with TRBD1. The TCR sequence derives from a young woman in good health and CMV-seronegative. The sequenced material came from PBMCs. This chain's CDR3 is CASSDTGAETQYF. CDR3 nucleotides: TGTGCCAGCAGTGATACAGGGGCGGAGACCCAGTACTTC. The variable domain in full, with the rest retrieved from reference TRBV2 and TRBJ2-5, is EPEVTQTPSHQVTQMGQEVILRCVPISNHLYFYWYRQILGQKVEFLVSFYNNEISEKSEIFDDQFSVERPDGSNFTLKIRSTKLEDSAMYFCASSDTGAETQYFGPGTRLLVL.